A selection of T cell receptor beta chains follows, all from one sample in a study of control samples from healthy donors and cancer patients. Sequencing used immunoSEQ multiplex PCR; TCRdb keeps in-frame clones, though not all of them. The sample shows about 130,000 clones, around 93% of them seen only once. Sequencing was performed on blood. The receptors derive from a woman aged 45-65 years in good health. Each CDR3 is given with its conserved first and last residue. The D gene is left open where the match is weak.

>TRBV28|NA
CASSLAYGGNTIYF
>TRBV6-4|TRBD1
CASSDRGRGTEAFF
>TRBV5-6|TRBD1
CASSLRTGANTGELFF
>TRBV6-5|TRBD2
CASSYSPAGIYEQYF
>TRBV13|TRBD1
CASSRDRNSYNEQFF
>TRBV7-9|NA
CASSPRGRGVYEQYF
>TRBV6-6|NA
CASTQNGGKGHF
>TRBV6-1|TRBD1
CASSGRGQFGSTDTQYF
>TRBV5-1|NA
CASSLALSSYNEQFF
>TRBV2|TRBD1
CASSVVRRGGNQPQHF